This is a list of T cell receptor beta chains from one sample in a study of technical replicates of blood from several donors. Measured with immunoSEQ multiplex PCR; TCRdb has only the in-frame clones, and not every one. The sample records about 90,000 clones, 94% being singletons. Specimen: T cells isolated from PBMCs. The receptors were gathered from a human donor in good health. Each CDR3 is given with its conserved first and last residue. D genes are given only for firm matches. Rows give clone size only sometimes, using once, few, many, or a class for an expanded clone.

v_call: TRBV2
d_call: TRBD1
clone_size: once
j_call: TRBJ2-5
cdr3_aa: CASIGDRRYQETQYF
cdr3_nt: TGTGCCAGCATAGGGGACAGACGGTACCAAGAGACCCAGTACTTC

v_call: TRBV6-5
d_call: TRBD1
clone_size: .
j_call: TRBJ2-7
cdr3_aa: CASSSHRDRDYEQYF
cdr3_nt: TGTGCCAGCAGTTCCCACCGGGACAGGGACTACGAGCAGTACTTC

v_call: TRBV4-1
d_call: TRBD2
clone_size: .
j_call: TRBJ2-3
cdr3_aa: CASSQDSIGGGRDF
cdr3_nt: TGCGCCAGCAGCCAAGATTCTATCGGCGGGGGGAGGGATTTT

v_call: TRBV2
d_call: .
clone_size: .
j_call: TRBJ2-1
cdr3_aa: CASSEPALVEEQFF
cdr3_nt: TGTGCCAGCAGTGAGCCCGCCCTCGTGGAGGAGCAGTTCTTC

v_call: TRBV7-9
d_call: TRBD1
clone_size: .
j_call: TRBJ1-2
cdr3_aa: CASSLSSDRVGGYTF
cdr3_nt: TGTGCCAGCAGCCTTTCCTCCGACAGGGTCGGAGGCTACACCTTC

v_call: TRBV19
d_call: .
clone_size: once
j_call: TRBJ2-3
cdr3_aa: CASSIDGQLGTDTQYF
cdr3_nt: TGTGCCAGTAGTATAGACGGTCAATTGGGCACAGATACGCAGTATTTT

v_call: TRBV19
d_call: .
clone_size: .
j_call: TRBJ2-7
cdr3_aa: CASSTDSPYEQYF
cdr3_nt: TGTGCCAGTAGCACTGATTCACCCTACGAGCAGTACTTC

v_call: TRBV5-3
d_call: TRBD1
clone_size: .
j_call: TRBJ2-2
cdr3_aa: CARSFVIVEQGEINDTGELFF
cdr3_nt: TGTGCCAGAAGCTTTGTAATTGTGGAACAGGGGGAAATTAATGACACCGGGGAGCTGTTTTTT

v_call: TRBV4-1
d_call: .
clone_size: .
j_call: TRBJ2-7
cdr3_aa: CASSQVLNRELEQYF
cdr3_nt: TGCGCCAGCAGCCAAGTACTTAACAGGGAGCTCGAGCAGTACTTC

v_call: TRBV7-3
d_call: TRBD1
clone_size: .
j_call: TRBJ2-3
cdr3_aa: CASSLDRVRTDTQYF
cdr3_nt: TGTGCCAGCAGCTTGGACAGGGTCCGCACAGATACGCAGTATTTT

v_call: TRBV5-1
d_call: TRBD1
clone_size: .
j_call: TRBJ2-7
cdr3_aa: CASSLEGTGWYEQYF
cdr3_nt: TGCGCCAGCAGCTTGGAAGGGACAGGGTGGTACGAGCAGTACTTC

v_call: TRBV5-1
d_call: .
clone_size: .
j_call: TRBJ2-1
cdr3_aa: CASSLGGPTTGGEQFF
cdr3_nt: TGCGCCAGCAGCCTTGGGGGCCCCACCACCGGTGGTGAGCAGTTCTTC

v_call: TRBV7-9
d_call: .
clone_size: .
j_call: TRBJ1-4
cdr3_aa: CASRPTQGGSNEKLFF
cdr3_nt: TGTGCCAGCAGGCCAACTCAGGGTGGGTCTAATGAAAAACTGTTTTTT

v_call: TRBV6-1
d_call: .
clone_size: .
j_call: TRBJ1-1
cdr3_aa: CASSERVTEAFF
cdr3_nt: TGTGCCAGCAGTGAAAGAGTAACTGAAGCTTTCTTT

v_call: TRBV5-1
d_call: .
clone_size: .
j_call: TRBJ2-3
cdr3_aa: CASGEKRTTDTQYF
cdr3_nt: TGCGCCAGCGGAGAAAAGCGGACCACAGATACGCAGTATTTT

v_call: TRBV6-4
d_call: .
clone_size: .
j_call: TRBJ1-5
cdr3_aa: CASSADSHQPQHF
cdr3_nt: TGTGCCAGCAGTGCGGACAGCCATCAGCCCCAGCATTTT

v_call: TRBV11-2
d_call: TRBD2
clone_size: .
j_call: TRBJ2-1
cdr3_aa: CASSLVWTSGGSNEQFF
cdr3_nt: TGTGCCAGCAGCTTAGTCTGGACTAGCGGGGGTAGTAATGAGCAGTTCTTC

v_call: TRBV2
d_call: .
clone_size: .
j_call: TRBJ1-2
cdr3_aa: CALTASIRYTF
cdr3_nt: TGTGCCCTCACAGCATCTATCCGCTACACCTTC

v_call: TRBV6-1
d_call: TRBD2
clone_size: .
j_call: TRBJ2-3
cdr3_aa: CASTREASNTDTQYF
cdr3_nt: TGTGCCAGCACGCGGGAGGCTTCCAACACAGATACGCAGTATTTT

v_call: TRBV27
d_call: .
clone_size: .
j_call: TRBJ2-1
cdr3_aa: CASSLRVRNNEQFF
cdr3_nt: TGTGCCAGCAGTTTAAGAGTCAGGAACAATGAGCAGTTCTTC

v_call: TRBV6-5
d_call: .
clone_size: .
j_call: TRBJ1-4
cdr3_aa: CASSYAPGVGEKLFF
cdr3_nt: TGTGCCAGCAGTTACGCGCCGGGGGTGGGTGAAAAACTGTTTTTT

v_call: TRBV6-1
d_call: TRBD2
clone_size: .
j_call: TRBJ2-1
cdr3_aa: CASTLRAGGPNEQFF
cdr3_nt: TGTGCCAGCACCCTCAGAGCGGGGGGGCCGAATGAGCAGTTCTTC

v_call: TRBV7-2
d_call: TRBD1
clone_size: once
j_call: TRBJ1-2
cdr3_aa: CASSQTGTGLPYYGYTF
cdr3_nt: TGTGCCAGCAGCCAAACCGGGACAGGGCTTCCCTACTATGGCTACACCTTC

v_call: TRBV29-1
d_call: .
clone_size: .
j_call: TRBJ2-1
cdr3_aa: CSVGGTGMEQFF
cdr3_nt: TGCAGCGTTGGGGGGACTGGAATGGAGCAGTTCTTC

v_call: TRBV2
d_call: .
clone_size: once
j_call: TRBJ2-7
cdr3_aa: CASKMDNKYEQYF
cdr3_nt: TGTGCCAGCAAAATGGACAATAAGTACGAGCAGTACTTC

v_call: TRBV4-2
d_call: .
clone_size: once
j_call: TRBJ1-3
cdr3_aa: CASSPLTARGSGNTIYF
cdr3_nt: TGTGCCAGCAGCCCCTTGACCGCCAGGGGCTCTGGAAACACCATATATTTT

v_call: TRBV28
d_call: .
clone_size: .
j_call: TRBJ2-1
cdr3_aa: CASSLTGQGDYEQFF
cdr3_nt: TGTGCCAGCAGTTTAACGGGGCAGGGGGACTATGAGCAGTTCTTC

v_call: TRBV29-1
d_call: TRBD1
clone_size: .
j_call: TRBJ2-1
cdr3_aa: CSVGTDSNEQFF
cdr3_nt: TGCAGCGTGGGGACAGATTCCAATGAGCAGTTCTTC

v_call: TRBV5-4
d_call: .
clone_size: .
j_call: TRBJ2-1
cdr3_aa: CASSLVIGSSYLSSYNEQFF
cdr3_nt: TGTGCCAGCAGCTTGGTTATTGGGAGTTCTTACCTTAGCTCCTACAATGAGCAGTTCTTC

v_call: TRBV4-1
d_call: .
clone_size: .
j_call: TRBJ2-7
cdr3_aa: CASSQERTFYEQYF
cdr3_nt: TGCGCCAGCAGCCAAGAACGGACATTCTACGAGCAGTACTTC

v_call: TRBV30
d_call: .
clone_size: once
j_call: TRBJ1-2
cdr3_aa: CAWSREGGSTNYGYTF
cdr3_nt: TGTGCCTGGAGTCGGGAGGGCGGAAGTACTAACTATGGCTACACCTTC

v_call: TRBV11-2
d_call: TRBD1
clone_size: .
j_call: TRBJ1-2
cdr3_aa: CASSLRQGRYGGYTF
cdr3_nt: TGTGCCAGCAGCTTACGACAGGGTCGATATGGTGGCTACACCTTC

v_call: TRBV27
d_call: .
clone_size: .
j_call: TRBJ2-1
cdr3_aa: CASREGSGFSYNEQFF
cdr3_nt: TGTGCCAGCAGGGAGGGGAGCGGGTTCTCCTACAATGAGCAGTTCTTC

v_call: TRBV28
d_call: .
clone_size: .
j_call: TRBJ1-5
cdr3_aa: CASSLREAQPQHF
cdr3_nt: TGTGCCAGCAGCCTAAGAGAGGCGCAGCCCCAGCATTTT

v_call: TRBV29-1
d_call: TRBD1
clone_size: .
j_call: TRBJ2-1
cdr3_aa: CSVGQGTYNEQFF
cdr3_nt: TGCAGCGTGGGACAGGGAACCTACAATGAGCAGTTCTTC

v_call: TRBV10-3
d_call: TRBD2
clone_size: .
j_call: TRBJ2-1
cdr3_aa: CAISAYYSGATYNEQFF
cdr3_nt: TGTGCCATCAGTGCATATTATAGCGGGGCCACCTACAATGAGCAGTTCTTC

v_call: TRBV11-2
d_call: TRBD2
clone_size: .
j_call: TRBJ2-3
cdr3_aa: CASSRGLAISTDTQYF
cdr3_nt: TGTGCCAGCAGCCGAGGACTAGCGATTAGCACAGATACGCAGTATTTT

v_call: TRBV23-1
d_call: .
clone_size: once
j_call: TRBJ2-3
cdr3_aa: CASKSGGKVAPDTQYF
cdr3_nt: TGCGCCAGCAAGTCTGGAGGGAAAGTTGCCCCAGATACGCAGTATTTT

v_call: TRBV5-6
d_call: .
clone_size: .
j_call: TRBJ2-1
cdr3_aa: CASSLLSQAKQFF
cdr3_nt: TGTGCCAGCAGCCTCTTGAGCCAAGCGAAGCAGTTCTTC

v_call: TRBV30
d_call: .
clone_size: .
j_call: TRBJ2-3
cdr3_aa: CAHDGGSDTQYF
cdr3_nt: TGTGCCCATGACGGGGGATCCGATACGCAGTATTTT

v_call: TRBV2
d_call: TRBD1
clone_size: .
j_call: TRBJ2-1
cdr3_aa: CATLRTGLNEQFF
cdr3_nt: TGTGCCACTCTTCGGACAGGGTTGAATGAGCAGTTCTTC

v_call: TRBV5-6
d_call: .
clone_size: .
j_call: TRBJ1-3
cdr3_aa: CASSLLPGTGNTIYF
cdr3_nt: TGTGCCAGCAGCTTGCTTCCGGGGACTGGAAACACCATATATTTT

v_call: TRBV4-1
d_call: .
clone_size: .
j_call: TRBJ2-7
cdr3_aa: CASSLNPRRAQAYEQYF
cdr3_nt: TGCGCCAGCAGCCTCAACCCCAGGCGAGCCCAAGCCTACGAGCAGTACTTC

v_call: TRBV6-5
d_call: TRBD1
clone_size: .
j_call: TRBJ1-1
cdr3_aa: CASSYSGQGNGGAFF
cdr3_nt: TGTGCCAGCAGTTACTCGGGACAGGGGAATGGGGGAGCTTTCTTT

v_call: TRBV6-5
d_call: .
clone_size: .
j_call: TRBJ2-3
cdr3_aa: CASSLNPGVDTQYF
cdr3_nt: TGTGCCAGCAGTTTGAACCCCGGAGTAGATACGCAGTATTTT

v_call: TRBV5-1
d_call: .
clone_size: .
j_call: TRBJ2-7
cdr3_aa: CASSILSLTTEQYF
cdr3_nt: TGCGCCAGCAGCATTCTTTCCCTCACTACCGAGCAGTACTTC

v_call: TRBV6-1
d_call: .
clone_size: .
j_call: TRBJ1-2
cdr3_aa: CASSEVVEENYGYTF
cdr3_nt: TGTGCCAGCAGTGAAGTGGTAGAAGAAAACTATGGCTACACCTTC

v_call: TRBV7-9
d_call: .
clone_size: once
j_call: TRBJ2-7
cdr3_aa: CASSLFPVGPAYEQYF
cdr3_nt: TGTGCCAGCAGCTTATTTCCTGTTGGGCCGGCCTACGAGCAGTACTTC

v_call: TRBV7-9
d_call: .
clone_size: .
j_call: TRBJ1-1
cdr3_aa: CASSLYGNTEAFF
cdr3_nt: TGTGCCAGCAGCTTGTACGGTAACACTGAAGCTTTCTTT